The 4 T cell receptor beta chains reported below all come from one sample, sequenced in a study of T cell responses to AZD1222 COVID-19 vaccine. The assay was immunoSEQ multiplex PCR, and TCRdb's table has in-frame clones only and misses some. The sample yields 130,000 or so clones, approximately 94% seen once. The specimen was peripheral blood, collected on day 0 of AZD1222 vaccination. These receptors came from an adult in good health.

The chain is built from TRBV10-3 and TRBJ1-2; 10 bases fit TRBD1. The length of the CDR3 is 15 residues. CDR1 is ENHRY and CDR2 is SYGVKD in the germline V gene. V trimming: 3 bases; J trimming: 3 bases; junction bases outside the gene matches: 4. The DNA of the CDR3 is TGTGCCATCAGTGACCCCGGGACAGGGGACTATGGCTACACCTTC. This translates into CAISDPGTGDYGYTF.

The CDR3 DNA is TGTGCCAGCAGTGACCTCCTCTCGAATACGCAGTATTTT. Its translation: CASSDLLSNTQYF. The chain is built from TRBV12-3 or TRBV12-4 and TRBJ2-3; D is unclear. The V gene lost 5 bases and the J gene lost 7 bases, with 13 bases spanning the gap. CDR3 length: 13 residues.

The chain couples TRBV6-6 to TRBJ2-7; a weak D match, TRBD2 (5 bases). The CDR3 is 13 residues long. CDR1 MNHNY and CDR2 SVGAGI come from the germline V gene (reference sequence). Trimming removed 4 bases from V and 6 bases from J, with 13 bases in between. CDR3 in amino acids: CASSWPSWSEQYF. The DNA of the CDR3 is TGTGCCAGCAGTTGGCCTAGCTGGTCCGAGCAGTACTTC.

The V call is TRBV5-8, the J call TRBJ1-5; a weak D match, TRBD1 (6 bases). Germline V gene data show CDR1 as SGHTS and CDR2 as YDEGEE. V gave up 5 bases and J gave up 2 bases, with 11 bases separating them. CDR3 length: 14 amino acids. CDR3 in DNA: TGTGCCAGCAGGGCCAGGGGTGGCAATCAGCCCCAGCATTTT. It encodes CASRARGGNQPQHF.